These 20 T cell receptor beta chains were all obtained from the same sample, sequenced in a study of T cell repertoires in cytomegalovirus infection (dated by TCRdb to the late 2010s). Sequenced on an Illumina HiSeq 1500. The raw public data were reprocessed by TCRdb itself: fastp quality trimming at Q25, MiXCR clonotype calling, in-frame beta chains only. Rows with one shared CDR3 protein collapse into an entry with the most common genes and DNA. For this sample the table gives roughly 320,000 distinct CDR3 sequences, of which more than 8% were detected only once. The ten largest account for about 4.5% of the sample. Sequenced sample: PBMCs. These TCRs come from a human donor in good health (CMV status not recorded). Some clones in this sample may be carry-over from other donors' samples.

This clonotype appeared many times. The chain has TRBV7-2 and TRBJ2-7; D call uncertain. Germline V gene sequence: CDR1 SGHTA, CDR2 FQGNSA. The V end lost 0 bases, the J end lost 1 base, and 7 bases lay between the germline ends. The length of the CDR3 is 14 residues. CDR3 protein: CASSLAPGSYEQYF. CDR3 in DNA: TGTGCCAGCAGCTTAGCTCCTGGTTCCTACGAGCAGTACTTC. The full variable domain, its missing parts supplied by reference TRBV7-2 and TRBJ2-7, is GAGVSQSPSNKVTEKGKDVELRCDPISGHTALYWYRQSLGQGLEFLIYFQGNSAPDKSGLPSDRFSAERTGGSVSTLTIQRTQQEDSAVYLCASSLAPGSYEQYFGPGTRLTVT.

This chain connects TRBV5-1 to TRBJ2-7; D is perhaps TRBD2 (5 bases). V lost 0 bases to trimming and J lost 0 bases, with 10 bases between them. This CDR3 spans 15 amino acids. The germline V gene encodes CDR1 SGHRS and CDR2 YFSETQ. The CDR3 DNA reads as TGCGCCAGCAGCTTGGAAGGGAGTCCCTCCTACGAGCAGTACTTC. This codes for CASSLEGSPSYEQYF.

This clonotype was seen many times. The chain uses TRBV2 and TRBJ1-1; 12 bases line up with TRBD1. The CDR3 is 16 residues long. V dropped 8 bases and J dropped 5; count of bases not matched to a gene: 12. CDR1 and CDR2 from the germline V gene are SNHLY and FYNNEI. The CDR3 coding sequence is TGTGCCAGCCCCCGGGACAGGGGGCGAGGAGGTACTGAAGCTTTCTTT. Residues: CASPRDRGRGGTEAFF.

The chain links TRBV18 to TRBJ2-1, with D perhaps TRBD2 (5 bases). The length of the CDR3 is 17 residues. Germline V gene lookup returns CDR1 KGHSH and CDR2 LQKENI. Trimming left V 4 bases short and J 7 bases short, with 23 bases between. CDR3 loop: CASSRSGIPNSNNEQFF. The DNA for the CDR3 is TGTGCCAGCTCACGCTCCGGGATTCCAAATTCGAATAATGAGCAGTTCTTC.

The sample holds many counts of this clonotype. The V and J genes are TRBV11-2 and TRBJ2-1, with D unresolved. The CDR3 is made up of 12 amino acids. Trimming took 4 bases from V and 7 from J, leaving 8 bases between them. Per germline, CDR1 SGHAT and CDR2 FQNNGV. CDR3 region: CASSWAGNEQFF. The CDR3, as DNA: TGTGCCAGCAGCTGGGCCGGTAATGAGCAGTTCTTC.

V and J are TRBV20-1 and TRBJ2-7; 12 bases align to TRBD2. Looked up from germline, CDR1 is DFQATT and CDR2 is SNEGSKA (reference sequence). Unmatched junction bases numbered 5, after V lost 0 bases and J lost 8 bases. The CDR3 has 14 amino acids. The CDR3, as DNA: TGCAGTGCTAGAGATCGGACTAGCGGGAACCAGCAGTACTTC. It encodes CSARDRTSGNQQYF.

The chain recombines TRBV7-8 with TRBJ1-2; no definite D call. The CDR3 is made up of 17 amino acids. Between the trimmed V and J ends, which lost 1 base and 0 bases, there was a span of 15 bases. Germline V gene data show CDR1 as SGHVS and CDR2 as FQNEAQ. This CDR3 reads CASSLGWTSYTNYGYTF. In DNA, the CDR3 is TGTGCCAGCAGCTTAGGCTGGACGTCTTACACTAACTATGGCTACACCTTC.

At least ten counts were recorded for this clonotype. The chain combines TRBV7-6 with TRBJ2-7; D is possibly TRBD1 or TRBD2 (5 bases each). V gave up 6 bases and J gave up 3 bases, with 12 bases separating them. This CDR3 spans 13 amino acids. Germline CDR1 and CDR2: SGHVS and FNYEAQ. The CDR3 sequence: CASSSRGDYEQYF. CDR3 DNA: TGTGCCAGCAGTTCCCGAGGGGACTACGAGCAGTACTTC. Full variable domain (rest looked up from reference TRBV7-6 and TRBJ2-7): GAGVSQSPRYKVTKRGQDVALRCDPISGHVSLYWYRQALGQGPEFLTYFNYEAQQDKSGLPNDRFSAERPEGSISTLTIQRTEQRDSAMYRCASSSRGDYEQYFGPGTRLTVT.

There are many counts of this clonotype. The gene calls are TRBV7-6 and TRBJ2-1, with 13 bases that match TRBD2. The CDR3 is made up of 15 amino acids. V lost 6 bases and J lost 7; bases outside the gene matches: 6. Germline values: CDR1 SGHVS, CDR2 FNYEAQ. The chain's CDR3 is CASSPLAGGFNEQFF. The CDR3, as DNA: TGTGCCAGCAGTCCACTAGCGGGAGGGTTTAATGAGCAGTTCTTC.

This clonotype was counted many times. The V call is TRBV7-2, the J call TRBJ2-3; D may correspond to TRBD1 or TRBD2 (5 bases each). The germline V and J ends were trimmed by 1 base and 4 bases, with 18 bases remaining between them. Germline values: CDR1 SGHTA, CDR2 FQGNSA. The CDR3 spans 17 residues. The CDR3 region has the DNA TGTGCCAGCAGCTTAGGGGCGGGCAGGGCGAGGGCAGATACGCAGTATTTT. This codes for CASSLGAGRARADTQYF. Full variable domain (rest looked up from reference TRBV7-2 and TRBJ2-3): GAGVSQSPSNKVTEKGKDVELRCDPISGHTALYWYRQSLGQGLEFLIYFQGNSAPDKSGLPSDRFSAERTGGSVSTLTIQRTQQEDSAVYLCASSLGAGRARADTQYFGPGTRLTVL.

This clonotype was counted a few times. The chain couples TRBV6-5 to TRBJ1-5, with no clear D. Germline V gene lookup returns CDR1 MNHEY and CDR2 SVGAGI. The CDR3 loop spans 15 amino acids. Trimming cost V 5 bases and J 0 bases, with 11 bases left between them. The CDR3 DNA is TGTGCCAGCAGTCCAAGACAAGATAGCAATCAGCCCCAGCATTTT. Its protein product is CASSPRQDSNQPQHF.

Many counts were recorded for this clonotype. This rearrangement joins TRBV14 to TRBJ2-5, with D hard to call. The CDR3 consists of 15 residues. Trimming took 3 bases from V and 2 from J, leaving 13 bases between them. Germline V CDR1 and CDR2: SGHDN, FVKESK. This CDR3 reads CASSHVVGSQETQYF. The DNA for the CDR3 is TGTGCCAGCAGCCATGTAGTCGGCAGTCAAGAGACCCAGTACTTC.

The chain is built from TRBV6-2 or TRBV6-3 and TRBJ1-5; 8 nucleotides line up with TRBD1. Germline V CDR1 and CDR2: MNHEY, SVGEGT. The junction had 4 bases not matched to a gene; V was cut back by 7 bases and J by 2 bases. CDR3 length: 14 residues. CDR3: CASTRGQGNQPQHF. CDR3 sequence (DNA): TGTGCCAGCACCAGGGGACAGGGCAATCAGCCCCAGCATTTT.

In this sample, this clonotype turned up a few times. This chain joins TRBV6-6 and TRBJ2-7; 9 bases are shared with TRBD2. Germline trimming cut 8 bases from V and 1 base from J; bases unmatched to any gene: 12. The V gene's germline CDR1 is MNHNY and CDR2 SVGAGI (reference sequence). This CDR3 comprises 16 residues. The CDR3 here is CASSKSGTSSSYEQYF. CDR3 nucleotide sequence: TGTGCCAGCTCCAAAAGCGGGACTAGCTCTTCCTACGAGCAGTACTTC.

There are many counts of this clonotype. The chain couples TRBV3-1 to TRBJ1-5; D remains ambiguous. This CDR3 spans 13 amino acids. The germline V gene encodes CDR1 LGHDT and CDR2 YNNKEL (reference sequence). The V end was cut by 0 bases, the J end by 7 bases, with 7 bases between. The CDR3 sequence: CASSQDPGQPQHF. CDR3 sequence (DNA): TGTGCCAGCAGCCAAGATCCGGGGCAGCCCCAGCATTTT. The variable domain in full, with the rest retrieved from reference TRBV3-1 and TRBJ1-5, is DTAVSQTPKYLVTQMGNDKSIKCEQNLGHDTMYWYKQDSKKFLKIMFSYNNKELIINETVPNRFSPKSPDKAHLNLHINSLELGDSAVYFCASSQDPGQPQHFGDGTRLSIL.

This clonotype was seen a few times. The CDR3 here is CASTAPGSGDTEAFF. CDR3 DNA sequence: TGTGCCAGCACCGCCCCCGGGTCGGGGGACACTGAAGCTTTCTTT. The V call is TRBV25-1, the J call TRBJ1-1; tentative D call: TRBD1 (5 bases). This CDR3 contains 15 residues. V dropped 7 bases and J dropped 3 bases, with 18 bases sitting between them. Germline assignment: CDR1 MGHDK and CDR2 SYGVNS.

This clonotype was observed at least ten times. The chain has TRBV7-3 and TRBJ2-7, with 14 bases identical to TRBD2. Germline-derived CDR1 and CDR2 are SGHTA and FQGTGA. The junction had 14 bases not matched to a gene; V was cut back by 5 bases and J by 2 bases. The CDR3 has 19 amino acids. CDR3 nucleotide sequence: TGTGCCAGCAGCCCAGAGCCCGGACTAGCGGGAGGCCCCCCCTACGAGCAGTACTTC. This codes for CASSPEPGLAGGPPYEQYF.

Ten or more counts support this clonotype. V gene TRBV12-3 or TRBV12-4 combines with J gene TRBJ2-1, with D perhaps TRBD2 (7 bases). V was trimmed by 7 bases and J by 7 bases, leaving 23 bases between them. This CDR3 has 16 residues. DNA of the CDR3: TGTGCCAGCACCCCAGGGGTAGGGGGGCGGGGGAATGAGCAGTTCTTC. This sequence encodes CASTPGVGGRGNEQFF.

There are a few counts of this clonotype. The genes are TRBV12-5 and TRBJ1-5; 7 bases map to TRBD1. Germline assignment: CDR1 LGHNT and CDR2 FRNRAP. The junction had 6 bases not matched to a gene; V was cut back by 5 bases and J by 2 bases. The CDR3 consists of 15 residues. The CDR3 nucleotides are TGTGCTAGTGGTCCAGGGGGGACCGGCAATCAGCCCCAGCATTTT. It specifies CASGPGGTGNQPQHF.

A few counts support this clonotype. V and J are TRBV9 and TRBJ2-2, with TRBD2 identical over 10 bases. The CDR3 sequence is 18 residues long. The germline V gene encodes CDR1 SGDLS and CDR2 YYNGEE. With 2 bases clipped from V and 1 base from J, the junction kept 8 bases outside the gene matches. The CDR3 region is CASSVGLAGAQNTGELFF. The CDR3 DNA reads TGTGCCAGCAGCGTTGGGCTAGCGGGGGCCCAGAACACCGGGGAGCTGTTTTTT.